The 2 T cell receptor beta chains reported below all come from one sample, sequenced in a study of T-cell reconstitution after alpha-beta-depleted transplantation in children. The library targeted TCRbeta and was prepared with unique molecular identifiers. One entry per CDR3 protein, called by TCRdb with MiXCR from the PCR reads. The sample records roughly 670,000 distinct CDR3 sequences, around 12% being singletons. The sequencing here drew on PBMCs, taken before TCRalphabeta/CD19-depleted stem cell transplant. Receptor source: a girl between 2 and 10 years old with congenital amegakaryocytic thrombocytopenia, due to receive a stem cell transplant.

This clonotype was seen at least ten times. The chain uses TRBV5-1 and TRBJ1-5, with D uncertain. V was cut by 0 bases and J by 9 bases, with 10 bases left in between. CDR1 SGHRS and CDR2 YFSETQ come from the germline V gene. This CDR3 spans 13 amino acids. CDR3 coding DNA: TGCGCCAGCAGCTTGGCCGGGCGATCGCCCCAGCATTTT. Translation gives CASSLAGRSPQHF.

There are a few counts of this clonotype. V gene TRBV5-1 combines with J gene TRBJ2-1; TRBD2 agrees at 9 bases. The trim removed 0 bases at V and 8 bases at J, leaving 9 bases unmatched. The CDR3 totals 16 residues. CDR1 is SGHRS, CDR2 YFSETQ, per germline. This chain's CDR3 is CASSLASSGEKDEQFF. CDR3 nucleotide sequence: TGCGCCAGCAGCTTGGCCTCTAGCGGGGAAAAGGATGAGCAGTTCTTC.